This TCR beta chain was sequenced in a study of blood T cell repertoires in COVID-19. Looking at the study overall: T cells, B-cell-depleted T cells, or PBMCs supplied cDNA or gDNA.

The CDR3 is 14 residues long. Trimming took 5 bases from V and 7 from J, leaving 12 bases between them. Germline V gene sequence: CDR1 SGHVS, CDR2 FQNEAQ. Profiling relied on immunoSEQ multiplex PCR, and the TCRdb table lists in-frame clones only, not all of them. The sample consists of 200,000 to 300,000 clones, approximately 80% of them appearing once. The sequence was obtained from a man aged 35 to 55 with acute or convalescent COVID-19. This chain links TRBV7-8 with TRBJ1-6, with D hard to call. Material: peripheral blood. This CDR3 is CASSRQASNSPLHF. CDR3 DNA: TGTGCCAGCAGCCGTCAGGCTTCGAATTCACCCCTCCACTTT. The full variable domain, rest sourced from reference TRBV7-8 and TRBJ1-6, is GAGVSQSPRYKVAKRGQDVALRCDPISGHVSLFWYQQALGQGPEFLTYFQNEAQLDKSGLPSDRFFAERPEGSVSTLKIQRTQQEDSAVYLCASSRQASNSPLHFGNGTRLTVT.